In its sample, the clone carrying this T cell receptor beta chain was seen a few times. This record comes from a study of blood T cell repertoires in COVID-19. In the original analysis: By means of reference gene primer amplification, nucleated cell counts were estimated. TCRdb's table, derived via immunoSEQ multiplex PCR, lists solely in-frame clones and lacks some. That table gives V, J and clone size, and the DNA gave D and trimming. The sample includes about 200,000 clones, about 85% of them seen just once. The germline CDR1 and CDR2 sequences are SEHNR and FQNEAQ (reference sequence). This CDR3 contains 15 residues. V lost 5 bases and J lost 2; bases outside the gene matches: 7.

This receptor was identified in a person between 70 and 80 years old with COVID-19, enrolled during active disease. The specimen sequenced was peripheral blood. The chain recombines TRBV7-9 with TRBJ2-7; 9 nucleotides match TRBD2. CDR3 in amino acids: CASSPRLADTYEQYF. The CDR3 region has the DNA TGTGCCAGCAGCCCCAGACTAGCGGATACCTACGAGCAGTACTTC. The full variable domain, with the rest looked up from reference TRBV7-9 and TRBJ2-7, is DTGVSQNPRHKITKRGQNVTFRCDPISEHNRLYWYRQTLGQGPEFLTYFQNEAQLEKSRLLSDRFSAERPKGSFSTLEIQRTEQGDSAMYLCASSPRLADTYEQYFGPGTRLTVT.